This record concerns one T cell receptor beta chain sequence. This specimen belongs to a study of CD8+ T cells in alopecia areata. Once RNA had been extracted, it was reverse transcribed into cDNA to act as the sequencing template. Profiled with immunoSEQ multiplex PCR; TCRdb holds only in-frame clones, not every one. In the table there are 120,000 or so clones, less than 75% of which are singletons. CDR1 is SGHRS, CDR2 YFSETQ, per germline. This CDR3 contains 14 residues. The germline V and J ends were trimmed by 0 bases and 2 bases, with 8 bases remaining between them. Treatment specified: oral pan-JAK inhibitor, 5-10 mg twice daily.

The chain employs TRBV5-1 and TRBJ1-2, with D tentatively TRBD1 (5 bases). The sequence came from a human donor with alopecia areata. Sequencing used CD8+ T cells sorted from blood, obtained at week 4, from a patient treated with tofacitinib. The CDR3 protein is CASSLEPGNYGYTF. In nucleotides, the CDR3 is TGCGCCAGCAGCTTGGAGCCAGGGAACTATGGCTACACCTTC.